These 14 T cell receptor beta chains came from one sample sequenced in a study of T cell repertoires in cytomegalovirus infection (dated by TCRdb to the late 2010s). The sample's treatment or condition label is to be understood as: in vitro stimulation with specific CMV peptide epitopes to enrich CMV-specific T cells. The listed sequencing device is Illumina HiSeq 1500. TCRdb reanalyzed the raw reads on its own, using fastp at Q25 for trimming and MiXCR for clone calling, and kept in-frame beta chains. When rows share a CDR3 protein, they turn into one entry using the most common DNA and genes. Recorded for this sample are around 710,000 distinct CDR3 sequences; roughly 29% of them occurred a single time. The ten most abundant clones make up around 13% of the sample. For these receptors, no antigen is known. Sequences were derived from cultured CD8+ T cells from PBMCs, sampled from culture after CMV antigen stimulation. The source is a human donor in good health (CMV status not recorded). Some clones in this sample may be carry-over from other donors' samples.

This clonotype was observed a few times. The chain employs TRBV4-3 and TRBJ1-1; D perhaps matches TRBD1 (6 bases). This CDR3 has 16 residues. CDR1 and CDR2 from the germline V gene are LGHNA and YSLEER. The V end lost 0 bases, the J end lost 3 bases, and 14 bases lay between the germline ends. The CDR3 DNA sequence: TGCGCCAGCAGCCAAGATCCAGGGGCGGCGGACACTGAAGCTTTCTTT. It is translated as CASSQDPGAADTEAFF.

This clonotype was seen more than once but under ten times. J is TRBJ1-2 and V is TRBV12-3 or TRBV12-4; 12 nucleotides line up with TRBD1. The CDR3 has 16 amino acids. Germline trimming cut 4 bases from V and 8 bases from J; bases unmatched to any gene: 11. The CDR3 DNA reads TGTGCCAGCAGTTCATCCCCGGGACAGGGGGCTGGGGGCTACACCTTC. Its translation: CASSSSPGQGAGGYTF.

This clonotype was recorded many times. The chain couples TRBV2 to TRBJ2-5, with 10 bases aligning to TRBD2. The CDR3 extends over 14 amino acids. Trimming took 9 bases from V and 1 from J; bases not matched to a gene: 5. Germline CDR1 and CDR2: SNHLY and FYNNEI. The CDR3 DNA is TGTGCCAGTAAACTAGCGGGGTTCCAAGAGACCCAGTACTTC. It specifies CASKLAGFQETQYF.

This chain links TRBV13 with TRBJ2-2, with 7 bases identical to TRBD1. The CDR3 is made up of 14 amino acids. The trim removed 3 bases at V and 3 bases at J, leaving 1 base unmatched. CDR1 is PRHDT and CDR2 is FYEKMQ in the germline V gene (reference sequence). The CDR3 DNA follows: TGTGCCAGCAGCTTCGACAGGGACACCGGGGAGCTGTTTTTT. This codes for CASSFDRDTGELFF.

This clonotype was counted between two and nine times. The chain recombines TRBV6-2 or TRBV6-3 with TRBJ2-5; D gene uncertain. The V end was cut by 4 bases, the J end by 1 base, with 7 bases between. Germline-derived CDR1 and CDR2 are MNHEY and SVGEGT. The CDR3 is made up of 13 amino acids. The CDR3 nucleotides are TGTGCCAGCAGTTGGACCGTCCAAGAGACCCAGTACTTC. Translation: CASSWTVQETQYF.

There are many counts of this clonotype. This chain connects TRBV7-2 to TRBJ2-7, with D possibly matching TRBD2 (6 bases). CDR3 length equals 14 residues. Trimming cost V 6 bases and J 4 bases, with 16 bases left between them. In germline, CDR1 is SGHTA, CDR2 FQGNSA. CDR3 in amino acids: CASSPGLYGYEQYV. CDR3 DNA sequence: TGTGCCAGCAGTCCGGGACTTTACGGGTACGAGCAGTACGTC.

V is TRBV15 and J is TRBJ1-1, with TRBD1 matching over 10 bases. The CDR3 extends over 12 amino acids. In germline, CDR1 is LNHNV, CDR2 YYDKDF (reference sequence). Trimming at V came to 3 bases and at J to 10 bases, leaving 2 bases not matched to a gene. The CDR3 sequence is CATSSRTGGAFF. The CDR3, as DNA: TGTGCCACCAGCAGCCGGACAGGGGGAGCTTTCTTT.

The genes are TRBV4-1 and TRBJ2-5, with 7 bases that match TRBD2. V was clipped by 4 bases and J by 5 bases; unmatched bases: 13. The germline V gene has CDR1 MGHRA and CDR2 YSYEKL. This CDR3 region has 16 residues. This CDR3 reads CASSPGTSAAGETQYF. CDR3 DNA: TGCGCCAGCAGCCCCGGAACTAGCGCGGCCGGGGAGACCCAGTACTTC.

The V and J genes are TRBV6-5 and TRBJ2-3; D is perhaps TRBD2 (6 bases). The CDR3 runs to 14 residues. The V end lost 0 bases, the J end lost 5 bases, and 9 bases lay between the germline ends. Germline CDR1 is MNHEY and CDR2 is SVGAGI. The CDR3 protein is CASSYSRRGDTQYF. The CDR3 coding sequence is TGTGCCAGCAGTTACTCTAGGAGGGGAGATACGCAGTATTTT.

The chain employs TRBV25-1 and TRBJ1-1, with unresolved D. Germline lookup yields CDR1 MGHDK and CDR2 SYGVNS. CDR3 length equals 12 residues. V shed 8 bases and J shed 1 base, with 8 bases lying between them. CDR3 coding DNA: TGTGCCAGCGAAGAGGGGAACACTGAAGCTTTCTTT. It codes for CASEEGNTEAFF.

The chain carries TRBV12-3 or TRBV12-4 and TRBJ1-2; a weak D match, TRBD1 (6 bases). The CDR3 spans 14 residues. V was trimmed by 6 bases and J by 4 bases, leaving 15 bases between them. The CDR3 loop is CASRATGIPYGYTF. As DNA, the CDR3 is TGTGCCAGCAGGGCTACAGGGATCCCCTATGGCTACACCTTC.

This clonotype was observed a handful of times. The rearrangement links TRBV7-9 to TRBJ2-7, with D tentatively TRBD1 or TRBD2 (5 bases each). This CDR3 is built from 15 residues. The germline V gene has CDR1 SEHNR and CDR2 FQNEAQ (reference sequence). The V end was cut by 0 bases, the J end by 5 bases, with 14 bases between. The CDR3 DNA follows: TGTGCCAGCAGCTTAGCGTACGAAGGGACCAACGAGCAGTACTTC. This encodes CASSLAYEGTNEQYF. The entire variable domain, with the rest obtained from reference TRBV7-9 and TRBJ2-7, is as follows: DTGVSQNPRHKITKRGQNVTFRCDPISEHNRLYWYRQTLGQGPEFLTYFQNEAQLEKSRLLSDRFSAERPKGSFSTLEIQRTEQGDSAMYLCASSLAYEGTNEQYFGPGTRLTVT.

This chain uses TRBV13 with TRBJ2-5; 7 nucleotides agree with TRBD1. V lost 5 bases and J lost 5; bases outside the gene matches: 5. CDR3 size: 13 residues. The germline gives CDR1 PRHDT, CDR2 FYEKMQ (reference sequence). The CDR3 nucleotides are TGTGCCAGCAGCCAGGGGGTCGGGGAGACCCAGTACTTC. Translated, it gives CASSQGVGETQYF.

This clonotype was counted only a few times. The chain combines TRBV28 with TRBJ1-1; D gene unclear. The CDR3 contains 13 residues. Trimming removed 8 bases at V and 0 bases at J, with 10 bases between. CDR1 and CDR2 from the germline V gene are MDHEN and SYDVKM. The CDR3 region has the DNA TGTGCCAGCTTTGCGGTAATGAACACTGAAGCTTTCTTT. Translated: CASFAVMNTEAFF.